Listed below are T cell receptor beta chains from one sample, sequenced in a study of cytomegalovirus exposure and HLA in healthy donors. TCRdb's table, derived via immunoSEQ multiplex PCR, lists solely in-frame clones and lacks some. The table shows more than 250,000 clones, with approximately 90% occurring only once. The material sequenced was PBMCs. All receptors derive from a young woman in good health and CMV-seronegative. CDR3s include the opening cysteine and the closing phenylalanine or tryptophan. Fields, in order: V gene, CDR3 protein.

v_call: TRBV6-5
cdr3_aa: CASHPLYDNEQFF

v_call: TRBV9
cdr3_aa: CASSEGTRERGNEQFF

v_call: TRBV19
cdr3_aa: CASSVLGVTEAFF

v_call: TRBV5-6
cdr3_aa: CASSLMRDNQPQHF

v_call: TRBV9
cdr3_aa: CASSVDQGLTEKLFF

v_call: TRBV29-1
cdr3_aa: CSVLQGAREFF

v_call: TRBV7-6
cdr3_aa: CASSLAGQGTEAFF

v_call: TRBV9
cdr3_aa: CASGRDRGDYEQFF

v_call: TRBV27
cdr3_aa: CASSQGPGDSYNEQFF

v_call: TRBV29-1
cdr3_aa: CSAPGQELCYTF